The 19 T cell receptor beta chains below were found in one sample sequenced in a study of blood T cell repertoires in COVID-19. TCRdb's copy holds only in-frame clones and misses some; the assay was immunoSEQ multiplex PCR. The data contain about 210,000 clones, 87% of them seen just once; the ten biggest clones take up about 7%. What was sequenced was PBMCs or T cells enriched from blood (not recorded which). These receptors originate from a man aged 25 to 40 in a cohort exposed to, infected with or recovered from COVID-19 (not recorded which).

This clone appeared a few times. The chain carries TRBV29-1 and TRBJ2-7, with 9 bases matching TRBD2. The ends lost 1 base at V and 2 bases at J; junction bases unmatched: 6. There are 15 residues in the CDR3. CDR1 and CDR2 (germline): SQVTM, ANQGSEA. CDR3: CSVEGLAGKTYEQYF. CDR3 nucleotide sequence: TGCAGCGTTGAAGGGCTAGCGGGAAAAACCTACGAGCAGTACTTC.

The V call is TRBV3-1 (or the pseudogene TRBV3-2), the J call TRBJ2-1; TRBD2 matches 10 bases. Per the germline V gene, CDR1 is LGHDT and CDR2 is YNNKEL (reference sequence). After removal of 4 bases from V and 4 bases from J, the junction contained 10 bases not matched to a gene. The CDR3 contains 17 residues. Here the CDR3 reads CASSLGGLAVMYNEQFF. The CDR3 nucleotides are TGTGCCAGCAGCCTAGGCGGACTAGCGGTTATGTACAATGAGCAGTTCTTC.

The rearrangement uses TRBV9 and TRBJ2-5; 10 nucleotides agree with TRBD2. After removal of 4 bases from V and 5 bases from J, the junction contained 17 bases not matched to a gene. Germline V CDR1 and CDR2: SGDLS, YYNGEE. This CDR3 has 18 residues. CDR3 loop: CASSPYGVAGGFGETQYF. CDR3 coding DNA: TGTGCCAGCAGCCCCTATGGGGTAGCGGGAGGCTTCGGGGAGACCCAGTACTTC.

The chain recombines TRBV27 with TRBJ1-5; TRBD1 agrees at 11 bases. The CDR3 runs 15 residues. Germline CDR1 is MNHEY and CDR2 is SMNVEV (reference sequence). The junction had 1 base not matched to a gene; V was cut back by 3 bases and J by 3 bases. This chain's CDR3 is CASSLGQGVNQPQHF. The CDR3 DNA reads TGTGCCAGCAGTTTGGGACAGGGGGTCAATCAGCCCCAGCATTTT.

The chain couples TRBV28 to TRBJ2-7, with a tentative D call TRBD2 (5 bases). The germline V gene encodes CDR1 MDHEN and CDR2 SYDVKM. The CDR3 length is 12 residues. V was shortened by 7 bases and J by 13 bases, with 20 bases between the two germline ends. CDR3 DNA: TGTGCCAGCACGCGAGCGGAATCGACCCTATACTTC. It encodes CASTRAESTLYF.

The chain joins TRBV19 to TRBJ1-1, with 9 bases fitting TRBD1. CDR3 length: 17 amino acids. Germline CDR1 LNHDA, CDR2 SQIVND (reference sequence). J lost 2 bases, V lost 5 bases, and 12 bases had no gene match. The CDR3 region is CASSSRTGTGINTEAFF. CDR3 coding DNA: TGTGCCAGTAGTTCCAGAACCGGGACAGGGATAAACACTGAAGCTTTCTTT.

This chain connects TRBV28 to TRBJ1-1; possible D gene TRBD1, 6 bases. CDR1 and CDR2 from the germline V gene are MDHEN and SYDVKM. Trimming removed 1 base at V and 7 bases at J, with 10 bases between. The CDR3 sequence is 13 residues long. This CDR3 is CASSLFQGREAFF. The CDR3 DNA reads as TGTGCCAGCAGTTTATTCCAGGGGCGTGAAGCTTTCTTT.

The V gene is TRBV4-1, the J gene TRBJ1-5, with D maybe TRBD1 (5 bases). The CDR3 totals 15 residues. Per the germline V gene, CDR1 is MGHRA and CDR2 is YSYEKL. V lost 3 bases to trimming and J lost 3 bases, with 12 bases between them. CDR3 amino acids: CASSHYQGDNQPQHF. CDR3 DNA sequence: TGCGCCAGCAGCCATTACCAGGGTGACAATCAGCCCCAGCATTTT.

The rearrangement uses TRBV7-2 and TRBJ2-4; tentatively, D is TRBD1 (6 bases). Per germline, CDR1 SGHTA and CDR2 FQGNSA. With 2 bases removed from V and 1 base from J, the gap between germline ends came to 12 bases. This CDR3 region has 16 residues. The CDR3 region is CASSLSRGTAKNIQYF. CDR3 nucleotide sequence: TGTGCCAGCAGCTTAAGTAGGGGGACGGCCAAAAACATTCAGTACTTC. The full variable domain, with the rest looked up from reference TRBV7-2 and TRBJ2-4, is GAGVSQSPSNKVTEKGKDVELRCDPISGHTALYWYRQSLGQGLEFLIYFQGNSAPDKSGLPSDRFSAERTGGSVSTLTIQRTQQEDSAVYLCASSLSRGTAKNIQYFGAGTRLSVL.

The chain has TRBV6-5 and TRBJ2-5; perhaps TRBD2 as D (6 bases). Between the trimmed V and J ends, which lost 6 bases and 5 bases, there was a span of 19 bases. The germline gives CDR1 MNHEY, CDR2 SVGAGI. The CDR3 runs 15 residues. The DNA for the CDR3 is TGTGCCAGCAGCTTTGCGGAGGGCAGCGGGGAGACCCAGTACTTC. Protein: CASSFAEGSGETQYF.

This chain connects TRBV24-1 to TRBJ2-7, with a tentative D call TRBD2 (5 bases). In germline, CDR1 is KGHDR, CDR2 SFDVKD. V dropped 4 bases and J dropped 3 bases, with 18 bases sitting between them. This CDR3 region has 16 residues. The CDR3 sequence: CATSDHGPEGRYEQYF. The CDR3, as DNA: TGTGCCACCAGTGACCACGGGCCAGAGGGTCGCTACGAGCAGTACTTC.

The chain is built from TRBV28 and TRBJ1-1; no firm D call. The germline gives CDR1 MDHEN, CDR2 SYDVKM. CDR3 length equals 14 residues. Trimming left V 2 bases short and J 6 bases short, with 13 bases between. CDR3 bases: TGTGCCAGCAGTTTAGGGCAGCCCTACGCTGAAGCTTTCTTT. This translates into CASSLGQPYAEAFF. The whole variable domain, remainder taken from reference TRBV28 and TRBJ1-1, is DVKVTQSSRYLVKRTGEKVFLECVQDMDHENMFWYRQDPGLGLRLIYFSYDVKMKEKGDIPEGYSVSREKKERFSLILESASTNQTSMYLCASSLGQPYAEAFFGQGTRLTVV.

The chain joins TRBV18 to TRBJ1-5, with D perhaps matching TRBD1 (6 bases). The CDR3 covers 15 residues. CDR1 is KGHSH and CDR2 is LQKENI in the germline V gene. Trimming took off 3 bases at V and 2 bases at J, with 11 bases between the two ends. CDR3 in DNA: TGTGCCAGCTCACCCGGGACAACGGGCAATCAGCCCCAGCATTTT. This sequence encodes CASSPGTTGNQPQHF.

This clone was seen just once. The J gene is TRBJ1-1, the V gene TRBV7-3, with 7 positions matching TRBD1. The CDR3 is 14 amino acids. Unmatched junction bases numbered 2, after V lost 3 bases and J lost 1 base. The germline V gene has CDR1 SGHTA and CDR2 FQGTGA. CDR3 amino acids: CASSLTGRNTEAFF. CDR3 nucleotide sequence: TGTGCCAGCAGCTTGACAGGGAGGAACACTGAAGCTTTCTTT.

This chain uses TRBV28 with TRBJ1-4, with 10 bases fitting TRBD1. Trimming cost V 6 bases and J 5 bases; bases outside gene matches: 3. Germline CDR1 and CDR2: MDHEN and SYDVKM. The CDR3 length is 14 residues. CDR3 nucleotides: TGTGCCAGCAGCCAGGGACAGGGGAATGAAAAACTGTTTTTT. Protein: CASSQGQGNEKLFF.

This chain connects TRBV9 to TRBJ2-2; 10 bases map to TRBD2. This CDR3 region has 16 residues. V gave up 5 bases and J gave up 3 bases; unmatched junction bases: 7. Germline CDR1 reads SGDLS; CDR2 reads YYNGEE. CDR3 DNA: TGTGCCAGCAGTAGGGTCAGCGGGGGGGACACCGGGGAGCTGTTTTTT. Translating gives CASSRVSGGDTGELFF.

The V call is TRBV29-1, the J call TRBJ2-1; 8 nucleotides line up with TRBD1. V lost 4 bases and J lost 4; bases outside the gene matches: 6. CDR3 size: 14 residues. Germline V gene data show CDR1 as SQVTM and CDR2 as ANQGSEA. The CDR3 DNA reads TGCAGCGTTGTGGAGACAGGGGTATACAATGAGCAGTTCTTC. Translation gives CSVVETGVYNEQFF.

The J gene is TRBJ1-1, the V gene TRBV18, with D possibly TRBD1 on 6 matching bases. Germline loops: CDR1 KGHSH, CDR2 LQKENI. The CDR3 totals 12 residues. V was trimmed by 4 bases and J by 7 bases, leaving 10 bases between them. The CDR3: CASSQRGGEAFF. CDR3 DNA: TGTGCCAGCTCACAACGAGGGGGTGAAGCTTTCTTT. Supplemented by reference TRBV18 and TRBJ1-1, the full variable domain reads NAGVMQNPRHLVRRRGQEARLRCSPMKGHSHVYWYRQLPEEGLKFMVYLQKENIIDESGMPKERFSAEFPKEGPSILRIQQVVRGDSAAYFCASSQRGGEAFFGQGTRLTVV.

The CDR3 DNA follows: TGTGCCAGCAGCTTGGGGGGACTAGCGGGAGGCAGTGAGCAGTTCTTC. This encodes CASSLGGLAGGSEQFF. This chain connects TRBV11-2 to TRBJ2-1; 15 nucleotides agree with TRBD2. J lost 9 bases, V lost 3 bases, and 6 bases had no gene match. CDR1 SGHAT and CDR2 FQNNGV come from the germline V gene. CDR3 length equals 16 residues.